One and the same sample provided the 16 T cell receptor beta chains below, sequenced in a study of cytomegalovirus exposure and HLA in healthy donors. PCR used 60 Vbeta primers and 13 Jbeta primers. Data came from immunoSEQ multiplex PCR; TCRdb stores just in-frame clones and leaves some out. The sample has about 110,000 clones; about 69% are singletons. Sequenced input: PBMCs. The source of these receptors is a man aged 40-49 years in good health and CMV-seronegative.

The CDR3 nucleotides read TGCGCCAGCAGCCAAGAGAGGGACAGAGCCTACGAGCAGTACTTC. Translation: CASSQERDRAYEQYF. This rearrangement joins TRBV4-3 to TRBJ2-5, with 7 bases that match TRBD1. The DNA end is a closer match to TRBJ2-7, so the J assignment may be wrong. The CDR3 has 15 residues. From germline, CDR1 is LGHNA and CDR2 YSLEER.

This chain links TRBV28 with TRBJ2-6, with 8 bases fitting TRBD1. Germline trimming cut 5 bases from V and 1 base from J; bases unmatched to any gene: 4. This CDR3 contains 16 residues. From germline, CDR1 is MDHEN and CDR2 SYDVKM. In DNA, the CDR3 is TGTGCCAGCAGTGGGACAGGAATTTCTGGGGCCAACGTCCTGACTTTC. Residues: CASSGTGISGANVLTF.

V and J are TRBV20-1 and TRBJ2-3; no clear D. With 6 bases removed from V and 8 bases from J, the gap between germline ends came to 9 bases. This CDR3 has 10 amino acids. Germline CDR1 is DFQATT and CDR2 is SNEGSKA (reference sequence). In DNA, the CDR3 is TGCAGTGCCCCTCTAGGTACGCAGTATTTT. Translation gives CSAPLGTQYF.

This chain joins TRBV5-8 and TRBJ1-2; the match to TRBD1 covers 7 bases. The germline CDR1 and CDR2 sequences are SGHTS and YDEGEE. V lost 4 bases to trimming and J lost 7 bases; unmatched junction nucleotides: 16. The CDR3 is made up of 16 amino acids. CDR3 residues: CASSAQPAAGGSGYTF. In nucleotides, the CDR3 is TGTGCCAGCAGCGCCCAACCCGCGGCAGGGGGAAGTGGCTACACCTTC.

This sequence joins TRBV6-5 and TRBJ2-3, with D possibly being TRBD1 (5 bases). The germline V gene encodes CDR1 MNHEY and CDR2 SVGAGI. Trimming removed 0 bases from V and 8 bases from J, with 15 bases in between. The CDR3 spans 15 residues. Here the CDR3 DNA reads TGTGCCAGCAGTTACTCGTTCAGGGATCACGGTACGCAGTATTTT. Encoded protein: CASSYSFRDHGTQYF.

The chain carries TRBV6-6 and TRBJ1-2; D might be TRBD1 (5 bases). The CDR3 is 15 amino acids. CDR1 and CDR2 from the germline V gene are MNHNY and SVGAGI (reference sequence). V shed 2 bases and J shed 5 bases, with 15 bases lying between them. Here the CDR3 DNA reads TGTGCCAGCAGTTACACGGGATCCGGGGGGTATGGCTACACCTTC. Protein: CASSYTGSGGYGYTF.

The CDR3 region is CASSVDGRGGYTF. CDR3 coding DNA: TGTGCCAGCAGCGTAGATGGCAGAGGCGGCTACACCTTC. The rearrangement uses TRBV9 and TRBJ1-2; D remains ambiguous. Germline V CDR1 and CDR2: SGDLS, YYNGEE. This CDR3 contains 13 residues. Between the trimmed V and J ends, which lost 0 bases and 8 bases, there was a span of 11 bases.

The rearrangement joins TRBV29-1 to TRBJ2-2; 7 bases are shared with TRBD2. The CDR3 length is 15 residues. Trimming took 5 bases from V and 0 from J; bases not matched to a gene: 6. Germline V CDR1 and CDR2: SQVTM, ANQGSEA. CDR3 amino acids: CSVSKLAPNTGELFF. The DNA for the CDR3 is TGCAGCGTTTCCAAACTAGCGCCGAACACCGGGGAGCTGTTTTTT.

This chain connects TRBV30 to TRBJ2-7; no clear D gene. Trimming shortened V by 2 bases and J by 5 bases, and 13 bases separated the two germline ends. Germline lookup yields CDR1 GTSNPN and CDR2 SVGIG (reference sequence). The CDR3 totals 13 residues. The CDR3 DNA reads TGTGCCTGGAGTTACCGGTTGGTCGACGAGCAGTACTTC. This translates into CAWSYRLVDEQYF.

The chain uses TRBV7-9 and TRBJ2-3; 7 positions match TRBD1. In germline, CDR1 is SEHNR, CDR2 FQNEAQ (reference sequence). V lost 5 bases and J lost 0; bases outside the gene matches: 5. The CDR3 spans 15 residues. DNA of the CDR3: TGTGCCAGCAGCCCGGGACAGCTTAGCACAGATACGCAGTATTTT. Its translation is CASSPGQLSTDTQYF.

V is TRBV30 and J is TRBJ1-6, with D maybe TRBD1 (6 bases). Per the germline V gene, CDR1 is GTSNPN and CDR2 is SVGIG (reference sequence). The ends were cut back, 0 bases at V and 6 bases at J, with 15 bases in the middle. The CDR3 totals 16 residues. The CDR3 reads CAWSVMGQMGNSPLHF. In DNA, the CDR3 is TGTGCCTGGAGTGTTATGGGACAAATGGGTAATTCACCCCTCCACTTT.

The sample holds a few counts of this clone. V usage is TRBV9 and J usage is TRBJ2-3, with 9 bases aligning to TRBD2. The CDR3 has 17 amino acids. J was trimmed by 4 bases and V by 0 bases; bases with no gene match: 9. Germline V gene data show CDR1 as SGDLS and CDR2 as YYNGEE. This chain's CDR3 is CASSVAAGGTSADTQYF. The CDR3 DNA reads TGTGCCAGCAGCGTAGCAGCGGGGGGCACGAGCGCAGATACGCAGTATTTT. Full variable domain (rest looked up from reference TRBV9 and TRBJ2-3): DSGVTQTPKHLITATGQRVTLRCSPRSGDLSVYWYQQSLDQGLQFLIQYYNGEERAKGNILERFSAQQFPDLHSELNLSSLELGDSALYFCASSVAAGGTSADTQYFGPGTRLTVL.

The rearrangement uses TRBV7-9 and TRBJ1-4; 8 nucleotides agree with TRBD1. V lost 10 bases, J lost 6 bases, and 7 bases stayed unmatched. CDR3 length: 13 amino acids. From germline, CDR1 is SEHNR and CDR2 FQNEAQ (reference sequence). The CDR3 here is CATTTGEDEKLFF. The CDR3, as DNA: TGTGCCACTACGACAGGGGAGGATGAAAAACTGTTTTTT.

The chain is built from TRBV7-9 and TRBJ2-2; weak D call: TRBD2 (5 bases). V was clipped by 5 bases and J by 3 bases, with 16 bases between them. Looked up from germline, CDR1 is SEHNR and CDR2 is FQNEAQ (reference sequence). This CDR3 is 16 amino acids long. The CDR3 DNA is TGTGCCAGCAGCCCGCGGACTTATTCGGACACCGGGGAGCTGTTTTTT. Translated: CASSPRTYSDTGELFF.

This clone was recorded only once. The chain uses TRBV4-3 and TRBJ1-6; D is ambiguous. V shed 1 base and J shed 2 bases, with 6 bases lying between them. The CDR3 is made up of 15 amino acids. Germline lookup yields CDR1 LGHNA and CDR2 YSLEER. CDR3: CASSQGYTYNSPLHF. The CDR3 coding sequence is TGCGCCAGCAGCCAAGGTTACACCTATAATTCACCCCTCCACTTT.

V and J are TRBV7-6 and TRBJ1-2; perhaps TRBD1 as D (6 bases). Germline CDR1 is SGHVS and CDR2 is FNYEAQ. This CDR3 contains 13 residues. Trimming stripped 3 bases from V and 8 bases from J, with 13 bases between. The CDR3 is CASSFPQGFGYTF. The CDR3 coding sequence is TGTGCCAGCAGCTTCCCTCAGGGGTTCGGCTACACCTTC. The full variable domain, completed using reference TRBV7-6 and TRBJ1-2, is GAGVSQSPRYKVTKRGQDVALRCDPISGHVSLYWYRQALGQGPEFLTYFNYEAQQDKSGLPNDRFSAERPEGSISTLTIQRTEQRDSAMYRCASSFPQGFGYTFGSGTRLTVV.